The clone carrying this T cell receptor beta chain was seen just once. Documented treatment: preoperative locoregional IRX-2 cytokine immunotherapy. Preoperative locoregional IRX-2 cytokine immunotherapy was tested in the phase Ib source study. The data are from a study of preoperative IRX-2 immunotherapy in early breast cancer. Profiling relied on immunoSEQ multiplex PCR, and the TCRdb table lists in-frame clones only, not all of them. Among roughly 43,000 clones listed, 85% to 95% were seen once. Germline CDR1 SGHDT, CDR2 YYEEEE. The CDR3 covers 12 residues. The germline V and J ends were trimmed by 7 bases and 1 base, with 8 bases remaining between them.

The TCR sequence derives from a human donor with breast cancer. The rearrangement joins TRBV5-6 to TRBJ2-5; a possible D gene is TRBD2 (6 bases). The sample here was tumor tissue, taken after IRX-2 immunotherapy. Here the CDR3 reads CASGRPQETQYF. The CDR3, as DNA: TGTGCCAGCGGGAGGCCCCAAGAGACCCAGTACTTC.